Below are 19 T cell receptor beta chains sequenced from a single sample in a study of neurological immune-mediated disorders (dated by TCRdb to between 2018 and 2021). The library came from 5' RACE. Instrument on record: Illumina HiSeq 2500. TCRdb took the public reads, trimmed them with fastp at Q25, ran MiXCR for clone calling and kept in-frame beta chains. Each record represents a unique CDR3 protein, reported with the most common genes and DNA among its rows. In all, the sample holds some 24,000 distinct CDR3 sequences, and about an eighth of those were seen once. Of the sample, 16% falls within the top ten clones. The specimen sequenced was PBMCs. These receptors came from a woman aged 40 to 50 with HTLV-1-associated myelopathy (HAM/TSP).

This clonotype was found many times. The chain combines TRBV5-1 with TRBJ2-7, with 8 nucleotides matching TRBD2. Trimming took 1 base from V and 4 from J; bases not matched to a gene: 7. This CDR3 has 15 amino acids. Germline assignment: CDR1 SGHRS and CDR2 YFSETQ. The CDR3, as DNA: TGCGCCAGCAGCTTGTTGCCGGGAGGGCCGTACGAGCAGTACTTC. This translates into CASSLLPGGPYEQYF.

The V gene is TRBV12-3 or TRBV12-4, the J gene TRBJ2-3; 8 bases align to TRBD2. This CDR3 region has 18 residues. The junction had 12 bases not matched to a gene; V was cut back by 1 base and J by 3 bases. The chain's CDR3 is CASSLEDSGAESTDTQYF. The CDR3 nucleotides read TGTGCCAGCAGTTTAGAGGATAGCGGGGCGGAGTCTACAGATACGCAGTATTTT.

At least ten counts were recorded for this clonotype. V and J are TRBV25-1 and TRBJ2-7, with D possibly matching TRBD2 (5 bases). V dropped 2 bases and J dropped 2 bases, with 10 bases sitting between them. Germline V lookup: CDR1 MGHDK, CDR2 SYGVNS. This CDR3 is built from 14 residues. DNA of the CDR3: TGTGCCAGCAGTGAACGGGATGCTACCTACGAGCAGTACTTC. Translation gives CASSERDATYEQYF.

The table lists this clonotype with many counts. The chain joins TRBV20-1 to TRBJ2-7, with D tentatively TRBD1 (6 bases). Germline loops: CDR1 DFQATT, CDR2 SNEGSKA (reference sequence). This CDR3 comprises 15 residues. The V end lost 5 bases, the J end lost 3 bases, and 20 bases lay between the germline ends. CDR3 in amino acids: CSASPIGGYGYEQYF. The CDR3 region has the DNA TGCAGTGCTTCACCGATTGGGGGCTATGGCTACGAGCAGTACTTC.

The table lists this clonotype with many counts. The chain recombines TRBV7-9 with TRBJ1-4; TRBD1 might be the D (5 bases). Germline V lookup: CDR1 SEHNR, CDR2 FQNEAQ (reference sequence). V lost 7 bases to trimming and J lost 4 bases, with 13 bases between them. The CDR3 has 14 residues. The CDR3 DNA is TGTGCCAGCACCGTCGGGGGGAATAATGAAAAACTGTTTTTT. As protein: CASTVGGNNEKLFF.

This clonotype was counted at least ten times. The chain combines TRBV5-6 with TRBJ1-1; tentative D call: TRBD1 (5 bases). The CDR3 spans 16 residues. Germline V gene lookup returns CDR1 SGHDT and CDR2 YYEEEE. The V end was cut by 4 bases, the J end by 1 base, with 17 bases between. The DNA for the CDR3 is TGTGCCAGCAGCCTACGAACAGGACGAAGGAACACTGAAGCTTTCTTT. Protein sequence: CASSLRTGRRNTEAFF.

This clonotype came up many times. The V and J genes are TRBV6-5 and TRBJ1-5; 7 bases align to TRBD1. The CDR3 is 14 amino acids. Germline CDR1 reads MNHEY; CDR2 reads SVGAGI. V lost 0 bases to trimming and J lost 5 bases; unmatched junction nucleotides: 1. The CDR3 DNA is TGTGCCAGCAGTTACTCGACAGGGTATCAGCCCCAGCATTTT. Amino acids: CASSYSTGYQPQHF.

This clonotype has at least ten counts. The rearrangement uses TRBV28 and TRBJ2-3; 12 bases are shared with TRBD2. V was pared by 5 bases and J by 1 base, with 13 bases of the junction left unmatched. CDR3 length: 19 amino acids. Germline CDR1 is MDHEN and CDR2 is SYDVKM. The CDR3 loop reads CASSPPPPLAGGRTDTQYF. DNA of the CDR3: TGTGCCAGCAGTCCCCCCCCCCCACTAGCGGGGGGTCGCACAGATACGCAGTATTTT.

This clonotype was counted ten times or more. The chain links TRBV7-2 to TRBJ2-7; 9 bases agree with TRBD1. With V trimmed by 6 bases and J by 6 bases, 3 bases remained unmatched. The CDR3 is 12 residues long. Germline CDR1 SGHTA, CDR2 FQGNSA. The CDR3 reads CASRLDRGEQYF. In nucleotides, the CDR3 is TGTGCCAGCAGATTGGACAGGGGCGAGCAGTACTTC.

There are many counts of this clonotype. This chain links TRBV6-5 with TRBJ1-2, with 7 bases matching TRBD1. Germline CDR1 is MNHEY and CDR2 is SVGAGI. Unmatched junction bases numbered 4, after V lost 6 bases and J lost 3 bases. The length of the CDR3 is 13 residues. CDR3 in amino acids: CASRQGTDYGYTF. In DNA, the CDR3 is TGTGCCAGCAGACAGGGGACCGACTATGGCTACACCTTC.

Many counts were recorded for this clonotype. This chain connects TRBV3-1 to TRBJ2-3; D tentatively reads TRBD1 or TRBD2 (6 bases each). The V end was cut by 0 bases, the J end by 11 bases, with 18 bases between. Germline CDR1 is LGHDT and CDR2 is YNNKEL (reference sequence). The CDR3 sequence is 15 residues long. The CDR3 loop is CASSQDRGLNPGQYF. The CDR3 nucleotides are TGTGCCAGCAGCCAAGATCGGGGGCTCAACCCGGGGCAGTATTTT.

Ten or more counts support this clonotype. The V gene is TRBV10-3, the J gene TRBJ2-5, with D possibly being TRBD1 (6 bases). V lost 5 bases, J lost 5 bases, and 15 bases lay in between. The CDR3 consists of 14 residues. CDR1 and CDR2 (germline): ENHRY, SYGVKD. The CDR3 bases are TGTGCCATCAGTCCAGGGGAAGGGGTTGAGACCCAGTACTTC. Its protein product is CAISPGEGVETQYF.

This chain links TRBV28 with TRBJ2-5, with D perhaps TRBD2 (6 bases). The CDR3 contains 14 residues. Trimming stripped 8 bases from V and 5 bases from J, with 18 bases between. Germline lookup yields CDR1 MDHEN and CDR2 SYDVKM. The CDR3 DNA reads TGTGCCAGCGTCGGCTGCGGGGTTTGGGAGACCCAGTACTTC. Its translation is CASVGCGVWETQYF.

This clonotype was counted at least ten times. The chain has TRBV5-1 and TRBJ2-5; D tentatively reads TRBD1 or TRBD2 (5 bases each). V lost 3 bases and J 1 base, leaving 10 bases between the germline ends. Germline V lookup: CDR1 SGHRS, CDR2 YFSETQ. There are 14 residues in the CDR3. The CDR3 sequence is CASSSRDGQETQYF. The CDR3, as DNA: TGCGCCAGCAGCTCTAGGGACGGCCAAGAGACCCAGTACTTC.

This clonotype was observed at least ten times. This chain joins TRBV5-1 and TRBJ1-1; perhaps TRBD1 as D (5 bases). This CDR3 has 15 amino acids. The V end lost 6 bases, the J end lost 3 bases, and 18 bases lay between the germline ends. Germline-derived CDR1 and CDR2 are SGHRS and YFSETQ. For the CDR3, the DNA is TGCGCCAGCACAAAGGGGCAGGGATCGCACACTGAAGCTTTCTTT. This codes for CASTKGQGSHTEAFF.

This clonotype was seen a few times. The V gene is TRBV30, the J gene TRBJ1-6, with a tentative D call TRBD1 (6 bases). The CDR3 has 15 residues. Germline-derived CDR1 and CDR2 are GTSNPN and SVGIG (reference sequence). V was trimmed by 3 bases and J by 4 bases, leaving 13 bases between them. This chain's CDR3 is CAWRTGGSYNSPLHF. In nucleotides, the CDR3 is TGTGCCTGGAGGACAGGCGGGTCTTATAATTCACCCCTCCACTTT.

This clonotype was observed at least ten times. This chain joins TRBV5-5 and TRBJ2-1; 7 bases are shared with TRBD1. CDR1 is SGHKS and CDR2 is YYEKEE in the germline V gene (reference sequence). V shed 1 base and J 7 bases; nucleotides not matched to a gene: 5. The CDR3 is 14 residues long. Here the CDR3 DNA reads TGTGCCAGCAGCTTGAGGGGGCCTCGGAATGAGCAGTTCTTC. It translates to CASSLRGPRNEQFF.

This clonotype was seen at least ten times. This rearrangement joins TRBV20-1 to TRBJ1-1; unclear D gene. In germline, CDR1 is DFQATT, CDR2 SNEGSKA (reference sequence). The V end was cut by 5 bases, the J end by 4 bases, with 8 bases between. The length of the CDR3 is 11 residues. The CDR3 sequence: CSAQRVTEAFF. The CDR3 nucleotides are TGCAGTGCTCAAAGAGTCACTGAAGCTTTCTTT.

This clonotype was seen at least ten times. This chain uses TRBV10-1 with TRBJ2-1; D assignment may be TRBD1 or TRBD2 (5 bases each). Germline-derived CDR1 and CDR2 are WNHNN and SYGVQD (reference sequence). Trimming took 4 bases from V and 1 from J, leaving 11 bases between them. The CDR3 is made up of 15 amino acids. The CDR3 bases are TGCGCCAGCAGTGGTGGGACGGGATCCTACAATGAGCAGTTCTTC. This gives the protein CASSGGTGSYNEQFF.